Included here is one TCR beta chain sequence, with context. The V gene end was trimmed by 3 bases and the J gene end by 6 bases; junction bases not matched to a gene: 7. Germline CDR1 reads KGHSH; CDR2 reads LQKENI. The CDR3 extends over 15 amino acids. In the study's own analysis: Reference gene primers were amplified, and this amplification served to estimate nucleated cell counts. The repertoire was sequenced with immunoSEQ multiplex PCR; TCRdb's copy has only in-frame clones and lacks some. That table gives V, J and clone size, and the DNA gave D and trimming. This sample has under 85,000 clones, with more than 80% found just once. This sample was included in a study of blood T cell repertoires in COVID-19. Turning to the study itself: Material from acute and convalescent COVID-19 was sourced from the United States, Italy and Spain.

J is TRBJ2-7 and V is TRBV18, with 11 bases matching TRBD1. The receptor's source is a man aged 45-60 years with COVID-19, enrolled during active disease. Material for sequencing was peripheral blood. Here the CDR3 DNA reads TGTGCCAGCTCACCCTTCGGACAGGGGGCTGCCGAGCAGTACTTC. Protein: CASSPFGQGAAEQYF.